The TCR beta chain described here comes from a study of control samples from healthy donors and cancer patients. Assay: immunoSEQ multiplex PCR; the TCRdb copy retains only in-frame clones and omits some. The sample has approximately 46,000 clones, around nine tenths seen once. The sequence was obtained from a man younger than 40 with colorectal cancer. The material sequenced was PBMCs.

The CDR3 DNA reads as TGTGCCAGTAGTATCTGGCAGGATAACTCTGGGGCCAACGTCCTGACTTTC. Translation: CASSIWQDNSGANVLTF. The V gene is TRBV19, the J gene TRBJ2-6; no clear D gene. V was trimmed by 3 bases and J by 0 bases, leaving 12 bases between them. There are 17 residues in the CDR3. Germline V lookup: CDR1 LNHDA, CDR2 SQIVND (reference sequence).